This T cell receptor (beta chain) was sequenced during a study of shared clonotypes between healthy human individuals. Study-level background: Three plates were used per donor for CD4 naive, three for CD4 memory, two for CD8 naive and one for CD8 memory.

Naivety among CD8 cells was defined by CD45RO negativity and positive CCR7 selection, thereby excluding terminally differentiated effector memory CD45RA+ cells. As for this clone: Its matching antigen is unknown.

Sequencing was performed with immunoSEQ multiplex PCR; in TCRdb, only in-frame clones are kept and a portion is missing. The repertoire holds some 630,000 clones, roughly 96% seen once, with less than 0.13% in the top ten. Overall study findings and caveats: Clonotype sharing across a handful of donors was observed for 4% to 5.5% of naive CD4 clonotypes. Naive subsets tended to show greater estimated richness than memory subsets. The four-donor shared clonotypes exceeded non-shared clonotypes in generation probability, with non-shared ones scoring lower.

Germline-derived CDR1 and CDR2 are MNHNS and SASEGT. V shed 3 bases and J 2 bases; nucleotides not matched to a gene: 3. The CDR3 runs 14 residues. The sample was naive CD8+ T cells sorted from blood. The J gene is TRBJ2-5, the V gene TRBV6-1, with TRBD1 matching 7 bases. The receptor was isolated from a woman aged 25 to 39 in good health. The CDR3 sequence is CASSDDRAQETQYF. The DNA of the CDR3 is TGTGCCAGCAGTGACGACAGGGCACAAGAGACCCAGTACTTC.